The present T cell receptor beta chain was sequenced within a study of blood T cell repertoires in COVID-19. For the study at large: PBMCs, B-cell-depleted T cells, or T cells provided the cDNA or gDNA that made up the material.

Methods used by the authors: Estimation of nucleated cell counts relied on the amplification of reference gene primers. Assay: immunoSEQ multiplex PCR; the TCRdb copy retains only in-frame clones and omits some. From that table come the V and J calls and clone size; the DNA was used to work out D and trimming. The data contain about 270,000 clones, roughly 90% of them singletons. The sequence was obtained from a woman in her 30s with COVID-19, enrolled during active disease. The sample comprised peripheral blood.

CDR3 sequence (DNA): TGTGCCAGCAGCCTGCAGGATTCTCAGCCCCAGCATTTT. It translates to CASSLQDSQPQHF. V usage is TRBV3-1 (or the pseudogene TRBV3-2) and J usage is TRBJ1-5; no definite D call. V lost 4 bases to trimming and J lost 6 bases, with 10 bases between them. This CDR3 has 13 residues. Germline CDR1 reads LGHDT; CDR2 reads YNNKEL (reference sequence).